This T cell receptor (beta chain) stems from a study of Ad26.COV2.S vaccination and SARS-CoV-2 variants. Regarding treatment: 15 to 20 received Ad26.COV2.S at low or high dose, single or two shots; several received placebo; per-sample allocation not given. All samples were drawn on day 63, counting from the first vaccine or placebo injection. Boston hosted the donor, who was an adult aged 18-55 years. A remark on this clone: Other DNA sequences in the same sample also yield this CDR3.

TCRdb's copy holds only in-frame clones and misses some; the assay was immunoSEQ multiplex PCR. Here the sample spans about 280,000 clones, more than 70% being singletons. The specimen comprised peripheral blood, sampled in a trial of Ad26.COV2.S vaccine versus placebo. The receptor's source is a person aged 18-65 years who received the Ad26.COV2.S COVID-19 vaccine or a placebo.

The CDR3 coding sequence is TGTGCCAGCAGCTTAAGGTACGAGCAGTACTTC. Protein sequence: CASSLRYEQYF. This chain links TRBV7-2 with TRBJ2-7, with unresolved D. Germline V CDR1 and CDR2: SGHTA, FQGNSA. V lost 2 bases and J 4 bases, leaving 3 bases between the germline ends. CDR3 size: 11 residues. Together with reference TRBV7-2 and TRBJ2-7, the CDR3 gives the full variable domain: GAGVSQSPSNKVTEKGKDVELRCDPISGHTALYWYRQSLGQGLEFLIYFQGNSAPDKSGLPSDRFSAERTGGSVSTLTIQRTQQEDSAVYLCASSLRYEQYFGPGTRLTVT.